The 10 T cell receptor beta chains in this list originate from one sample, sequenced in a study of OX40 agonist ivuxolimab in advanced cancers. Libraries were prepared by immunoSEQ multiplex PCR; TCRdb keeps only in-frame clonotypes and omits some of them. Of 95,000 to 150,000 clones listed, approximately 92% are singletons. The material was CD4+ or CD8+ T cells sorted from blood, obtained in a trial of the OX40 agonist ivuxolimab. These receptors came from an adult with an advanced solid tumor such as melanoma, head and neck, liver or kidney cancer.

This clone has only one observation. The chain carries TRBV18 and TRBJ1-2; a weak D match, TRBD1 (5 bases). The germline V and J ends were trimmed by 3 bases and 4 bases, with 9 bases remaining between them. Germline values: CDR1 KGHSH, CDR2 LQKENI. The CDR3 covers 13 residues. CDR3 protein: CASSPGRPYGYTF. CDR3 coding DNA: TGTGCCAGCTCACCGGGACGGCCCTATGGCTACACCTTC.

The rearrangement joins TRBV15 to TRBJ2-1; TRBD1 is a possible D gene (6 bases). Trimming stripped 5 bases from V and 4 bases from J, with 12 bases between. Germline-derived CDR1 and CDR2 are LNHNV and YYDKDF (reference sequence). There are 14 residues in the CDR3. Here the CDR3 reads CATSPRTVYNEQFF. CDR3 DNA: TGTGCCACCAGCCCCCGGACAGTATACAATGAGCAGTTCTTC.

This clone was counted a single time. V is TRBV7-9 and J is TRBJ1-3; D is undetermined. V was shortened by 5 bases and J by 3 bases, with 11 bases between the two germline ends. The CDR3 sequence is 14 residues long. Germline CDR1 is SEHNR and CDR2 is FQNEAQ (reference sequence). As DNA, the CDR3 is TGTGCCAGCAGCCCTGCTTACTTTGGAAACACCATATATTTT. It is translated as CASSPAYFGNTIYF.

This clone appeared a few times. CDR3: CAWSMGVAGPQHF. CDR3 DNA: TGTGCCTGGAGTATGGGTGTAGCAGGGCCCCAGCATTTT. The rearrangement joins TRBV30 to TRBJ1-5; D is unclear. This CDR3 is built from 13 residues. V lost 2 bases and J 9 bases, leaving 14 bases between the germline ends. Germline V gives CDR1 GTSNPN, CDR2 SVGIG (reference sequence).

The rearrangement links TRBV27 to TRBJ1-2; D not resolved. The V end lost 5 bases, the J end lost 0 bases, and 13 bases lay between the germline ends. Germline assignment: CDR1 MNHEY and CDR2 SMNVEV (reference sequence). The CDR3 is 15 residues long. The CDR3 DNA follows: TGTGCCAGCAGTGCTTCGGACCGAGCTAACTATGGCTACACCTTC. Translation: CASSASDRANYGYTF.

The CDR3 coding sequence is TGTGCCAGCAGCTTGGTGGTGGGGGAGGTAGAGACCCAGTACTTC. It specifies CASSLVVGEVETQYF. V and J are TRBV5-6 and TRBJ2-5; D perhaps matches TRBD2 (6 bases). The CDR3 contains 15 residues. The germline V and J ends were trimmed by 0 bases and 4 bases, with 13 bases remaining between them. Germline CDR1 and CDR2: SGHDT and YYEEEE.

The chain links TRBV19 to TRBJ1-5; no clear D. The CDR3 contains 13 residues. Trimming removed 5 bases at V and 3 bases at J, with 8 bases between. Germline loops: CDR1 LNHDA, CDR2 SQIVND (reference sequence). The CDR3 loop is CASSWADNQPQHF. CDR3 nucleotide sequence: TGTGCCAGTAGTTGGGCAGACAATCAGCCCCAGCATTTT.

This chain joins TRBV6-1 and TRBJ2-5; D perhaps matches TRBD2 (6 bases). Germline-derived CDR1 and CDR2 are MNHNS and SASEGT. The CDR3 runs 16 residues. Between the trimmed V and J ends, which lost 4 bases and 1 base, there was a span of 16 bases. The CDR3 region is CASSVRDPGGQETQYF. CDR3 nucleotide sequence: TGTGCCAGCAGTGTCCGGGACCCCGGGGGCCAAGAGACCCAGTACTTC.

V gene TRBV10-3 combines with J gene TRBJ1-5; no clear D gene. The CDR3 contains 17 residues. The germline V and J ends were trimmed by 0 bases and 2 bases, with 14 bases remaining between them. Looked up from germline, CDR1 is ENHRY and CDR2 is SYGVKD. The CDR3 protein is CAISESKVGIGNQPQHF. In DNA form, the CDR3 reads TGTGCCATCAGTGAGTCGAAGGTTGGTATAGGCAATCAGCCCCAGCATTTT.

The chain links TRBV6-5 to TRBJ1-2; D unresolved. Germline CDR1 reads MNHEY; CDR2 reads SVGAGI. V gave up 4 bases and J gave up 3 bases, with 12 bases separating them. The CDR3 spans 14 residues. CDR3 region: CASSFSRGYYGYTF. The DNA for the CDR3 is TGTGCCAGCAGTTTCTCCCGTGGGTACTATGGCTACACCTTC.